The TCR beta chain under discussion was sequenced for a study of early T cells in non-severe SARS-CoV-2 infection. CDR1 SQVTM and CDR2 ANQGSEA come from the germline V gene. V was pared by 6 bases and J by 2 bases, with 15 bases between. The CDR3 covers 14 residues. TCRdb re-called the 5' RACE reads with MiXCR, one entry per CDR3 protein. The sample yields tens of thousands of distinct CDR3 sequences, 11% to 15% seen once. The sequenced sample consisted of whole blood. This receptor was taken from an adult who was a healthcare worker with PCR-confirmed SARS-CoV-2 infection or an uninfected control (not recorded which). This chain links TRBV29-1 with TRBJ2-3; D gene ambiguous. The CDR3 reads CSVPGPRFTDTQYF. The CDR3 DNA is TGCAGCGTCCCCGGCCCTAGGTTCACAGATACGCAGTATTTT.